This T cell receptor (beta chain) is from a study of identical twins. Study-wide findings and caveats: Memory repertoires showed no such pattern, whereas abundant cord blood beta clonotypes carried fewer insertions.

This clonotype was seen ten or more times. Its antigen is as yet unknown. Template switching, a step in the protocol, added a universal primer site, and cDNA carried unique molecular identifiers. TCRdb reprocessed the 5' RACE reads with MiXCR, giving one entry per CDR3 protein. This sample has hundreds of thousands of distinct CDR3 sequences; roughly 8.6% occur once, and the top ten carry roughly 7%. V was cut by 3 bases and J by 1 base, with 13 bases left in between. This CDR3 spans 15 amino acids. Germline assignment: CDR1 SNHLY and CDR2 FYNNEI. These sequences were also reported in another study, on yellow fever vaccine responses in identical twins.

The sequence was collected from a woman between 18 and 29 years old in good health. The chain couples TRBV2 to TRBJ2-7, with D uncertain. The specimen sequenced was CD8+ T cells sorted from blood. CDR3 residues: CASSDFLRGSYEQYF. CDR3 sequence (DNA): TGTGCCAGCAGTGACTTCCTTAGAGGATCCTACGAGCAGTACTTC.